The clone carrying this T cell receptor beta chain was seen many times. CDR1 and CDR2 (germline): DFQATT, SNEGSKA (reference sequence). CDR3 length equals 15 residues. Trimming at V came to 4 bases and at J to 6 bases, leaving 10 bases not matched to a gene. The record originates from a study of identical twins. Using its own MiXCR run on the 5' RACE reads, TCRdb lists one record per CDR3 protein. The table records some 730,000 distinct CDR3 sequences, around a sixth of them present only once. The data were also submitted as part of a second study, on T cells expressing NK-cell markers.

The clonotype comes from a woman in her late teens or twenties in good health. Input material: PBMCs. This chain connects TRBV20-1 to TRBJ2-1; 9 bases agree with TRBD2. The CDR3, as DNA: TGCAGTGCTACCGTCGGCGGGGGGGGCCTCAATGAGCAGTTCTTC. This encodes CSATVGGGGLNEQFF.